This T cell receptor beta chain was sequenced in a study of T cell repertoires in cytomegalovirus infection. Study-level information: Evidence of both CMV infection and a matching HLA type came from public TCR beta signatures. Study-wide results and caveats: HLA-C-restricted CMV clonotypes gave the most frequent clonotype in two of eight donors. Using cumulative public TCR beta family frequency, the authors identified those who carried CMV together with the relevant HLA.

TCRdb reprocessed the reads via MiXCR and lists one record per CDR3 protein. This sample has around 300,000 distinct CDR3 sequences, with around 25% found just once. As to this clonotype: As yet, its antigen is unknown.

The CDR3 totals 19 residues. The germline V gene has CDR1 SGHAT and CDR2 FQNNGV. J gave up 0 bases and V 5 bases, and 16 bases lay outside the gene matches. This TCR was sampled from a human donor in good health (CMV status not recorded). Some clones in this sample may be carry-over from other donors' samples. V and J are TRBV11-2 and TRBJ2-3, with 8 bases fitting TRBD2. Sequencing used PBMCs. CDR3 region: CASSPLIRRGDLSTDTQYF. CDR3 sequence (DNA): TGTGCCAGCAGCCCCCTTATTCGGCGGGGGGACCTTAGCACAGATACGCAGTATTTT. Together with reference TRBV11-2 and TRBJ2-3, the CDR3 gives the full variable domain: EAGVAQSPRYKIIEKRQSVAFWCNPISGHATLYWYQQILGQGPKLLIQFQNNGVVDDSQLPKDRFSAERLKGVDSTLKIQPAKLEDSAVYLCASSPLIRRGDLSTDTQYFGPGTRLTVL.